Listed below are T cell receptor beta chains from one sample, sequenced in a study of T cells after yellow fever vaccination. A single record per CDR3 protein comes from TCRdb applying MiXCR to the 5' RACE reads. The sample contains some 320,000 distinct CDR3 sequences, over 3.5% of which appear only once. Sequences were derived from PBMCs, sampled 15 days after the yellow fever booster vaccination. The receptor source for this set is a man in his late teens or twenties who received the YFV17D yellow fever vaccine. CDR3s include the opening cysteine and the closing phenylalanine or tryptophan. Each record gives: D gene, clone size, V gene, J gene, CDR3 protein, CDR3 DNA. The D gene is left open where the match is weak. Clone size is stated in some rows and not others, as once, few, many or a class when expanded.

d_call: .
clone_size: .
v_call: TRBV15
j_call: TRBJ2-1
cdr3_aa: CATSREQMNEQFF
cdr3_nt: TGTGCCACCAGCAGAGAACAAATGAATGAGCAGTTCTTC

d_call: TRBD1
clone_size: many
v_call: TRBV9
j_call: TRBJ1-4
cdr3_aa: CASSRTGTGNEKLFF
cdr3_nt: TGTGCCAGCAGCCGAACCGGGACAGGTAATGAAAAACTGTTTTTT

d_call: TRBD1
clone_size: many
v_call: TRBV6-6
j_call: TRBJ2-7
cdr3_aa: CASSYGQAREQYF
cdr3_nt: TGTGCCAGCAGTTACGGACAGGCGAGGGAGCAGTACTTC

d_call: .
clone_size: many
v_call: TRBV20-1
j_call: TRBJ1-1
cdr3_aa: CSASLLGGVNTEAFF
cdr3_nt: TGCAGTGCTAGTTTATTGGGGGGCGTTAACACTGAAGCTTTCTTT

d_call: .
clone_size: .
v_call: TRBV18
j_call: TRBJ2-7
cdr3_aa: CASSPPVQDRLNF
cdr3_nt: TGTGCCAGCTCACCACCGGTTCAGGACAGACTCAACTTC

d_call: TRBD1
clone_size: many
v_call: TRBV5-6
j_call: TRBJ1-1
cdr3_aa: CASSLGTGVNTEAFF
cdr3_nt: TGTGCCAGCAGCTTAGGCACAGGGGTGAACACTGAAGCTTTCTTT

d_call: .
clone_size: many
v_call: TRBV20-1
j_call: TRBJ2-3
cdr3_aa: CSATGTYTDTQYF
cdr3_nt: TGCAGTGCAACCGGGACTTACACAGATACGCAGTATTTT

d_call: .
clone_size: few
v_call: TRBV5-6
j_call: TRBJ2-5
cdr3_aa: CASSLDWTPQETQYF
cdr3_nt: TGTGCCAGCAGCTTGGATTGGACGCCCCAAGAGACCCAGTACTTC

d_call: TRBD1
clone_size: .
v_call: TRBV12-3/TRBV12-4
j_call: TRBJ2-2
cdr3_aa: CASALGQGFGELFF
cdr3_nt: TGTGCCAGCGCTCTGGGACAGGGCTTCGGGGAGCTGTTTTTT

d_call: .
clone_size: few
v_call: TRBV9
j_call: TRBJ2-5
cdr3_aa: CASSVRDQETQYF
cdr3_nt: TGTGCCAGCAGCGTAAGGGACCAAGAGACCCAGTACTTC

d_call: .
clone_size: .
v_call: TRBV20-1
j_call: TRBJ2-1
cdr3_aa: CSARDDNEQFF
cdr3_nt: TGCAGTGCTAGGGACGACAATGAGCAGTTCTTC

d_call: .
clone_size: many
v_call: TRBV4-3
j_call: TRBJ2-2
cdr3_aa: CASSQEDSNTGELFF
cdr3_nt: TGCGCCAGCAGCCAAGAGGACTCGAACACCGGGGAGCTGTTTTTT

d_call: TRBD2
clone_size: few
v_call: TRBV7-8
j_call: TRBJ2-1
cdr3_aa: CASSLPTSGGADEQFF
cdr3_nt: TGTGCCAGCAGCTTACCTACTAGCGGGGGGGCCGATGAGCAGTTCTTC

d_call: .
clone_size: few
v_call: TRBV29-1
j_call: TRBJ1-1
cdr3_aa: CSVERTEAFF
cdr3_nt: TGCAGCGTGGAAAGGACTGAAGCTTTCTTT

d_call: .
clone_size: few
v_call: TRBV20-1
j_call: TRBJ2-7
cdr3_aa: CSARDAASSYEQYF
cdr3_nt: TGCAGTGCTAGAGACGCCGCGAGCTCCTACGAGCAGTACTTC

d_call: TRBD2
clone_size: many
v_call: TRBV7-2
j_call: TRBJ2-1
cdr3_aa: CASSFSGGSSYNEQFF
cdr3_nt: TGCGCCAGCAGCTTCAGCGGGGGGAGCTCCTACAATGAGCAGTTCTTC

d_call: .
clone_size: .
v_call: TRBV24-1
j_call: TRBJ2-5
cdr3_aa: CATSDPDGKETQYF
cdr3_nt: TGTGCCACCAGTGACCCGGACGGGAAAGAGACCCAGTACTTC

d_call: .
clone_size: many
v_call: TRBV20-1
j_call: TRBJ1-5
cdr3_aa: CSASEGGGNQPQHF
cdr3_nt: TGCAGTGCTAGTGAAGGAGGGGGCAATCAGCCCCAGCATTTT

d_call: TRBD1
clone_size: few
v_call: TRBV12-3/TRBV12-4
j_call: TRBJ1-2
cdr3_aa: CASSQRQGGASGYTF
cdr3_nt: TGTGCCAGCAGCCAAAGACAGGGAGGGGCCTCTGGCTACACCTTC

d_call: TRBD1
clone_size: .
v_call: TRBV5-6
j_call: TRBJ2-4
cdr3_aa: CASSPYDRALAKNIQYF
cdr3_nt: TGTGCCAGCAGCCCGTACGACAGGGCTTTAGCCAAAAACATTCAGTACTTC

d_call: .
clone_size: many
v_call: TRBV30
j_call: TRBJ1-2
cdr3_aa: CAWSVRTADDYTF
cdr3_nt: TGTGCCTGGAGTGTACGGACCGCAGACGACTACACCTTC

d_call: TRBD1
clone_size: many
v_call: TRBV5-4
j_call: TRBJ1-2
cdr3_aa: CASSSPPGQGADYGYTF
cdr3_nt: TGTGCCAGCAGCTCTCCACCCGGACAGGGGGCGGACTATGGCTACACCTTC

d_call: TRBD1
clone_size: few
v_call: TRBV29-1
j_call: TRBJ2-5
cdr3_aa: CSDGQGGGETQYF
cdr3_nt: TGCAGCGACGGACAGGGCGGAGGAGAGACCCAGTACTTC

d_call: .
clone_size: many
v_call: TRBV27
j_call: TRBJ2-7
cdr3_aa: CASSFQVFGREQYF
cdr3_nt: TGTGCCAGCAGTTTTCAGGTTTTCGGCCGCGAGCAGTACTTC

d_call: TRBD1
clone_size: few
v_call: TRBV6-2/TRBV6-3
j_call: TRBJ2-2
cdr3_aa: CASTWDRTVTGELFF
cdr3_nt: TGTGCCAGCACTTGGGACAGGACAGTCACCGGGGAGCTGTTTTTT

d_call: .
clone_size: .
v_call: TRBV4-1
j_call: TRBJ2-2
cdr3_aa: CASSQGPGMAGELFF
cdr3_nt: TGCGCCAGCAGCCAAGGCCCCGGAATGGCCGGGGAGCTGTTTTTT

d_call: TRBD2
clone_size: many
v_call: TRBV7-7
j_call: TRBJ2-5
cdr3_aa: CASSLREGPEQETQYF
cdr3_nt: TGTGCCAGCAGCTTACGGGAGGGCCCCGAACAAGAGACCCAGTACTTC

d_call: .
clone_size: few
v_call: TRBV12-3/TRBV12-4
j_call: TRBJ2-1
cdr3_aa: CASSIYEQFF
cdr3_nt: TGTGCCAGCAGTATCTATGAGCAGTTCTTC

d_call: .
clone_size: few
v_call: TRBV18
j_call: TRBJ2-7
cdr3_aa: CASSSDRAGEQYF
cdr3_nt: TGTGCCAGCTCATCGGACCGGGCCGGCGAGCAGTACTTC

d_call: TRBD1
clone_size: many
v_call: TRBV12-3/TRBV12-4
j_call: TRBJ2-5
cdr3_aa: CASSDRAEQETQYF
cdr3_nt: TGTGCCAGCAGTGACAGGGCCGAACAAGAGACCCAGTACTTC

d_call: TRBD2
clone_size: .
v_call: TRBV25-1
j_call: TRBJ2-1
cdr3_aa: CASSDAGGTYNEQFF
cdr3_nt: TGTGCCAGCAGTGATGCCGGGGGGACCTACAATGAGCAGTTCTTC

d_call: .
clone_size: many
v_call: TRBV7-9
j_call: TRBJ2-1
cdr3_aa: CASSYPIGGDEQFF
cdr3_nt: TGTGCCAGCAGCTACCCAATCGGGGGAGATGAGCAGTTCTTC

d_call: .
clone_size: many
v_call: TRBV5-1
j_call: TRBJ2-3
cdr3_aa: CASSLAVDTQYF
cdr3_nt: TGCGCCAGCAGCTTGGCCGTGGATACGCAGTATTTT

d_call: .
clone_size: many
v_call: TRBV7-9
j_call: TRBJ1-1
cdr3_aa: CASKEGWNTEAFF
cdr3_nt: TGTGCCAGCAAGGAGGGATGGAACACTGAAGCTTTCTTT

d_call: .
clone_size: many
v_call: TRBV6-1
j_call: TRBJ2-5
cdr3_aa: CASSEAGETQYF
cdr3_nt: TGTGCCAGCAGTGAAGCGGGGGAGACCCAGTACTTC

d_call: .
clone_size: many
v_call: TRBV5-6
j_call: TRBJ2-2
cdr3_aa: CASSFYREVAGELFF
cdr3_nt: TGTGCCAGCAGCTTCTACAGGGAGGTAGCGGGGGAGCTGTTTTTT

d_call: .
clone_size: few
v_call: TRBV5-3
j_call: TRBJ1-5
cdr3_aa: CARRGNSNQPQHF
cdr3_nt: TGTGCCAGAAGAGGAAATAGCAATCAGCCCCAGCATTTT

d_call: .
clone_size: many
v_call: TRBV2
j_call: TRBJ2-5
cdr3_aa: CASSEAQMALAGETQYF
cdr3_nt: TGTGCCAGCAGTGAAGCTCAGATGGCCCTGGCTGGAGAGACCCAGTACTTC